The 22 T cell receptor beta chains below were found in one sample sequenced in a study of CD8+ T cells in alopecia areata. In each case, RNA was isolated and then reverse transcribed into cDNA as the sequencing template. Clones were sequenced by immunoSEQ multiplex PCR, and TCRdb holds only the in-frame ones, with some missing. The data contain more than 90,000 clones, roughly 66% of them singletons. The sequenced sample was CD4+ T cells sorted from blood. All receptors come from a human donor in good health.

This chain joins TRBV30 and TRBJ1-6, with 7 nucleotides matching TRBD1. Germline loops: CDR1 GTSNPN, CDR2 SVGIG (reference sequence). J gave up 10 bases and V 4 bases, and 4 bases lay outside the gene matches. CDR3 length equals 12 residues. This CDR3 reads CAWIAGGSPLHF. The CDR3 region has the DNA TGTGCCTGGATTGCAGGGGGGTCACCCCTCCACTTT. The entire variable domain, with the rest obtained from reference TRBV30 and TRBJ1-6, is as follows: SQTIHQWPATLVQPVGSPLSLECTVEGTSNPNLYWYRQAAGRGLQLLFYSVGIGQISSEVPQNLSASRPQDRQFILSSKKLLLSDSGFYLCAWIAGGSPLHFGNGTRLTVT.

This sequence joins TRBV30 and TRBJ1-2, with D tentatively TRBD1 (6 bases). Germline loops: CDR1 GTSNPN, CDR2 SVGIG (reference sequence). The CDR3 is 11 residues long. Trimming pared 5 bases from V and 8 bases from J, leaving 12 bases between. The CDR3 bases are TGTGCCTGGGGTTACAGGGACGGCTACACCTTC. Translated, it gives CAWGYRDGYTF.

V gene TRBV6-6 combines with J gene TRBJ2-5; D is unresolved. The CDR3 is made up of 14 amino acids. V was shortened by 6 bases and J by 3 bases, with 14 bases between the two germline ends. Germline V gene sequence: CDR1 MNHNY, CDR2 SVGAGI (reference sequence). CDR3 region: CASSPPAKEETQYF. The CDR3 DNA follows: TGTGCCAGCAGCCCACCGGCGAAGGAAGAGACCCAGTACTTC.

Written as DNA, the CDR3 is TGCAGCGTTGAAGGAGGACGGGGGTGGGCGGAGCAGTTCTTC. It translates to CSVEGGRGWAEQFF. J is TRBJ2-1 and V is TRBV29-1; D is possibly TRBD2 (6 bases). Germline CDR1 is SQVTM and CDR2 is ANQGSEA. This CDR3 comprises 14 residues. V lost 1 base and J lost 10, with 17 bases in between.

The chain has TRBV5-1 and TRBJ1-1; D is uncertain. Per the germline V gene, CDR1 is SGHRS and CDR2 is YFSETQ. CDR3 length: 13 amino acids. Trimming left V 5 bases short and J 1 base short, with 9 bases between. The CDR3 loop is CASRRDSNTEAFF. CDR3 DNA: TGCGCCAGCAGGAGGGATTCGAACACTGAAGCTTTCTTT.

Written as DNA, the CDR3 is TGCAGCGTTGAAGTGTCCCCAGGGTACAATGAGCAGTTCTTC. Protein: CSVEVSPGYNEQFF. The gene calls are TRBV29-1 and TRBJ2-1; tentative D call: TRBD1 (5 bases). CDR1 is SQVTM and CDR2 is ANQGSEA in the germline V gene. V was cut by 1 base and J by 4 bases, with 11 bases left in between. The CDR3 totals 14 residues.

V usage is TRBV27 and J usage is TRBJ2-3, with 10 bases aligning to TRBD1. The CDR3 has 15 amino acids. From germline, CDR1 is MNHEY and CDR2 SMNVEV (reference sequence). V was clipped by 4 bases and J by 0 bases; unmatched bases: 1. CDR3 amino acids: CASSSGQGSTDTQYF. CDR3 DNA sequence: TGTGCCAGCAGTTCGGGACAGGGGAGCACAGATACGCAGTATTTT.

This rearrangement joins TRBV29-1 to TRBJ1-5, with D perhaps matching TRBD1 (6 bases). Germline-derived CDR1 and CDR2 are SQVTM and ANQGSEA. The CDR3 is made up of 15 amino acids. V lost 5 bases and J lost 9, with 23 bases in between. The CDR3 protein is CSVSVGGPRIRPQHF. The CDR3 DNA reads TGCAGCGTTTCGGTGGGGGGCCCAAGAATCAGGCCCCAGCATTTT.

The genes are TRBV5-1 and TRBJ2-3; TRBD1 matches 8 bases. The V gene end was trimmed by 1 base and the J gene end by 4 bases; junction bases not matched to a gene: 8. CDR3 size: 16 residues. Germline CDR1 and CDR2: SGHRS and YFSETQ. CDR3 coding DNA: TGCGCCAGCAGCTTGATATCAGGACAGGGAGCAGATACGCAGTATTTT. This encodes CASSLISGQGADTQYF.

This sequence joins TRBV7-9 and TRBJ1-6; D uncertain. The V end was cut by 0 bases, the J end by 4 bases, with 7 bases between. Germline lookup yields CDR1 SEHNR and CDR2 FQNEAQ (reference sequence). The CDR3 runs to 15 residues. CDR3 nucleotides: TGTGCCAGCAGCTTAGCGGAGACATATAATTCACCCCTCCACTTT. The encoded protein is CASSLAETYNSPLHF.

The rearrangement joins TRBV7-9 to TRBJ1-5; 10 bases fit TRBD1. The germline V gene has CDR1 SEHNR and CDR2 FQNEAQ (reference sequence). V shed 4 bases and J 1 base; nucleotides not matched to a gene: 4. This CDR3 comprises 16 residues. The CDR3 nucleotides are TGTGCCAGCAGCTCGACAGGGGGCATGAGCAATCAGCCCCAGCATTTT. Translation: CASSSTGGMSNQPQHF.

CDR3 residues: CAWRGLRSYGYTF. In nucleotides, the CDR3 is TGTGCCTGGAGGGGACTTCGGAGCTATGGCTACACCTTC. The gene calls are TRBV30 and TRBJ1-2; possible D gene TRBD1, 5 bases. Germline lookup yields CDR1 GTSNPN and CDR2 SVGIG (reference sequence). The CDR3 loop spans 13 amino acids. V was trimmed by 3 bases and J by 4 bases, leaving 12 bases between them.

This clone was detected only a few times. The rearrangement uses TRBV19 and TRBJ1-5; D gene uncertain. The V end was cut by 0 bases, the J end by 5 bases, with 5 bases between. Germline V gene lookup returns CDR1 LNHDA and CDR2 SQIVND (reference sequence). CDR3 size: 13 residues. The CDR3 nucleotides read TGTGCCAGTAGTATAGAAAGGGATCAGCCCCAGCATTTT. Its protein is CASSIERDQPQHF.

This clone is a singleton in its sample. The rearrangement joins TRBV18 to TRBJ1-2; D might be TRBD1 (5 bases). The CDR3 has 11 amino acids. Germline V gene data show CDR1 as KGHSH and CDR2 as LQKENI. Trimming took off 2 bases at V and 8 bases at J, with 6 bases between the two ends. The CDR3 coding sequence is TGTGCCAGCTCACCAGGGGGAGGCTACACCTTC. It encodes CASSPGGGYTF.

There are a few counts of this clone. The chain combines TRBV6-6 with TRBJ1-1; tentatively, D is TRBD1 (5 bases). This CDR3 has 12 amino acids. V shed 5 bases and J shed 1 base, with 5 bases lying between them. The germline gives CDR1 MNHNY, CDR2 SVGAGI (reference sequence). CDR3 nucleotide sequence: TGTGCCAGCAGTGACAGGAACACTGAAGCTTTCTTT. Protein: CASSDRNTEAFF.

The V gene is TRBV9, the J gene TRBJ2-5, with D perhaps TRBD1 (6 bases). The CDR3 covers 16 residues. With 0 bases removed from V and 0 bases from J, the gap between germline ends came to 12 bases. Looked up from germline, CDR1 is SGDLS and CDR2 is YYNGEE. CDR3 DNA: TGTGCCAGCAGCGTAGCTACAGGGCAGTACCAAGAGACCCAGTACTTC. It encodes CASSVATGQYQETQYF.

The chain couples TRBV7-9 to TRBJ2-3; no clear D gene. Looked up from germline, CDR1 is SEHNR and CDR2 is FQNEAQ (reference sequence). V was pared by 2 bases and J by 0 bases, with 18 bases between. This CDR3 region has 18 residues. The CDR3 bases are TGTGCCAGCAGCTTAACGGGCACCACCGCTGCTAGCACAGATACGCAGTATTTT. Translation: CASSLTGTTAASTDTQYF.

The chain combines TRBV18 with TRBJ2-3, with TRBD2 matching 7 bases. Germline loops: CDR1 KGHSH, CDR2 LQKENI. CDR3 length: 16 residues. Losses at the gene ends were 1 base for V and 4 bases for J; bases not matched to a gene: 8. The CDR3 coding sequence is TGTGCCAGCTCACCACAAGGAGCGGGGAAATCAGATACGCAGTATTTT. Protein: CASSPQGAGKSDTQYF.

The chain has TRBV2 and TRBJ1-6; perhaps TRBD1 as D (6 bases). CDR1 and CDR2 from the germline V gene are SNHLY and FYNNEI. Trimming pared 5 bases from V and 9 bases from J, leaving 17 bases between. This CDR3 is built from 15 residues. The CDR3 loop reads CASSLQGTKVSPLHF. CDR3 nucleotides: TGTGCCAGCAGTCTCCAGGGGACAAAGGTTTCACCCCTCCACTTT.

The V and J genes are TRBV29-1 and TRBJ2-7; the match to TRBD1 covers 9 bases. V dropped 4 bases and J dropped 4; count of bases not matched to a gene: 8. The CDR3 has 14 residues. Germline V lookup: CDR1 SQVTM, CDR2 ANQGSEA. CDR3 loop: CSVGETGGLYEQYF. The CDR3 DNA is TGCAGCGTTGGGGAGACAGGGGGACTGTACGAGCAGTACTTC.

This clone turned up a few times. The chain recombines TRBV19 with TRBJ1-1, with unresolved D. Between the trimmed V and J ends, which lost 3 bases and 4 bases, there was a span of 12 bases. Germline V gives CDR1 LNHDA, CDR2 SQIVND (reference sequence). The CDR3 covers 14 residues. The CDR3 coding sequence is TGTGCCAGTAGTATCAGTGGAGTGTCCACTGAAGCTTTCTTT. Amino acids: CASSISGVSTEAFF.

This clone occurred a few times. For the CDR3, the DNA is TGCGCCAGCAGTGATCAGATGGGTGAAAAACTGTTTTTT. This sequence encodes CASSDQMGEKLFF. The chain has TRBV10-1 and TRBJ1-4; D is undetermined. V was pared by 3 bases and J by 7 bases, with 9 bases between. Germline V gene data show CDR1 as WNHNN and CDR2 as SYGVQD (reference sequence). This CDR3 comprises 13 residues.